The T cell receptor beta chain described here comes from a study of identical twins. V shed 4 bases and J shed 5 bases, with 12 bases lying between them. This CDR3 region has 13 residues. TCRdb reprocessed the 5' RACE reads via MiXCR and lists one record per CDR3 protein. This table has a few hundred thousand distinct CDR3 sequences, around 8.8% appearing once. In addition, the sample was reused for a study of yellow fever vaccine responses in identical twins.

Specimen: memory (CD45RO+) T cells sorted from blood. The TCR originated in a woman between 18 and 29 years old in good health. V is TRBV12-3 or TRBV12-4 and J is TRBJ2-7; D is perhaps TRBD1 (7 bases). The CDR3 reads CASSWRGRNEQYF. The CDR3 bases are TGTGCCAGCAGTTGGAGGGGGCGGAACGAGCAGTACTTC.